The 18 T cell receptor beta chains below come from one sample, sequenced in a study of cytomegalovirus exposure and HLA in healthy donors. This PCR relied on a set of 60 Vbeta primers and 13 Jbeta primers. The table came from immunoSEQ multiplex PCR; TCRdb's copy has only in-frame clones and leaves some out. The sample records over 150,000 clones, 70% to 80% being singletons. What was sequenced was PBMCs. These TCRs come from a man in his thirties or forties in good health and CMV-seronegative.

This clone was counted between two and nine times. V and J are TRBV5-1 and TRBJ2-5, with 10 bases lining up with TRBD1. V trimming: 0 bases; J trimming: 2 bases; junction bases outside the gene matches: 1. Per the germline V gene, CDR1 is SGHRS and CDR2 is YFSETQ. The CDR3 covers 15 residues. CDR3 residues: CASSLVGQGQETQYF. The CDR3 coding sequence is TGCGCCAGCAGCTTGGTGGGACAGGGGCAAGAGACCCAGTACTTC. The full variable domain, its missing parts supplied by reference TRBV5-1 and TRBJ2-5, is KAGVTQTPRYLIKTRGQQVTLSCSPISGHRSVSWYQQTPGQGLQFLFEYFSETQRNKGNFPGRFSGRQFSNSRSEMNVSTLELGDSALYLCASSLVGQGQETQYFGPGTRLLVL.

This chain joins TRBV28 and TRBJ2-3, with TRBD2 identical over 9 bases. This CDR3 has 16 residues. V shed 1 base, J shed 2 bases, and the junction held 4 bases outside the gene matches. CDR1 MDHEN and CDR2 SYDVKM come from the germline V gene. The CDR3 protein is CASSLYLAGFTDTQYF. The DNA of the CDR3 is TGTGCCAGCAGTTTATACCTAGCGGGGTTCACAGATACGCAGTATTTT.

This clone was seen a handful of times. The chain combines TRBV6-1 with TRBJ1-4; 10 nucleotides agree with TRBD1. Germline V gene data show CDR1 as MNHNS and CDR2 as SASEGT. The CDR3 has 14 residues. Trimming cost V 1 base and J 7 bases; bases outside gene matches: 0. The CDR3 reads CASSEGQGAEKLFF. The CDR3 bases are TGTGCCAGCAGTGAAGGACAGGGGGCTGAAAAACTGTTTTTT.

As to this clone: A read error may account for a junction end that differs from germline. The chain joins TRBV7-9 to TRBJ1-1; the D gene is possibly TRBD1 (5 bases). The CDR3 loop spans 14 amino acids. From germline, CDR1 is SEHNR and CDR2 FQNEAQ (reference sequence). The CDR3 DNA follows: TGTTCCAGCAGCATGGGGGGGTTGAACACTGAAGCTTTCTTT. Its translation: CSSSMGGLNTEAFF.

In this sample, this clone turned up a few times. The rearrangement joins TRBV5-1 to TRBJ2-7; TRBD1 matches at 8 bases. Germline trimming cut 4 bases from V and 0 bases from J; bases unmatched to any gene: 3. The germline V gene has CDR1 SGHRS and CDR2 YFSETQ. CDR3 length: 14 amino acids. CDR3 nucleotides: TGCGCCAGCAGCCCGGGACAGGCCTCCTACGAGCAGTACTTC. Protein: CASSPGQASYEQYF.

The rearrangement links TRBV7-6 to TRBJ2-2; 8 positions match TRBD2. Germline V gene data show CDR1 as SGHVS and CDR2 as FNYEAQ. This CDR3 has 15 amino acids. After removal of 4 bases from V and 3 bases from J, the junction contained 4 bases not matched to a gene. The CDR3 is CASSSGLGDTGELFF. The CDR3 nucleotides read TGTGCCAGCAGCTCGGGACTAGGAGACACCGGGGAGCTGTTTTTT.

This chain connects TRBV9 to TRBJ1-2, with 8 bases fitting TRBD1. This CDR3 spans 13 amino acids. V lost 4 bases and J lost 8; bases outside the gene matches: 7. In germline, CDR1 is SGDLS, CDR2 YYNGEE. The CDR3, as DNA: TGTGCCAGCAGCCCTCAGGGGGCTAGCGGCTACACCTTC. This gives the protein CASSPQGASGYTF.

Details on this clone: At one of its ends the junction is not consistent with the germline gene, which may arise from a read error. The V gene is TRBV7-9, the J gene TRBJ1-1; 7 nucleotides agree with TRBD1. CDR1 SEHNR and CDR2 FQNEAQ come from the germline V gene (reference sequence). The CDR3 spans 16 residues. For the CDR3, the DNA is TGTTCCAGCAGCTTAGTAGGGGGCGGCCTGAACACTGAAGCTTTCTTT. This encodes CSSSLVGGGLNTEAFF.

This clone was seen a single time. The chain couples TRBV5-1 to TRBJ2-3; D perhaps matches TRBD2 (6 bases). The CDR3 runs to 15 residues. With 0 bases removed from V and 6 bases from J, the gap between germline ends came to 14 bases. The germline CDR1 and CDR2 sequences are SGHRS and YFSETQ. The CDR3 reads CASSLVMGEADTQYF. The CDR3 region has the DNA TGCGCCAGCAGCTTGGTGATGGGGGAGGCGGATACGCAGTATTTT.

This sequence joins TRBV29-1 and TRBJ2-7, with a tentative D call TRBD1 (6 bases). CDR3 length equals 14 residues. Deletions cut 1 base from V and 2 bases from J, with 12 bases between. The germline gives CDR1 SQVTM, CDR2 ANQGSEA. The CDR3 sequence: CSVEGVQGTYEQYF. CDR3 DNA: TGCAGCGTTGAAGGGGTCCAGGGGACCTACGAGCAGTACTTC.

The chain carries TRBV5-4 and TRBJ1-2; the match to TRBD1 covers 8 bases. The V segment lost 0 bases and the J segment 5 bases; nucleotides outside the gene matches: 6. The CDR3 length is 15 residues. Per the germline V gene, CDR1 is SGHNT and CDR2 is YYREEE (reference sequence). CDR3 bases: TGTGCCAGCAGCTTGGTGTCAGGGGGCGCTTATGGCTACACCTTC. Translating it yields CASSLVSGGAYGYTF.

This clone turned up a few times. The chain combines TRBV6-1 with TRBJ2-3; 11 nucleotides match TRBD2. The V gene end was trimmed by 4 bases and the J gene end by 4 bases; junction bases not matched to a gene: 7. Germline loops: CDR1 MNHNS, CDR2 SASEGT. CDR3 length: 16 amino acids. DNA for the CDR3: TGTGCCAGCAGTGCCGTAGCGGGGGGGGCCGCAGATACGCAGTATTTT. This translates into CASSAVAGGAADTQYF.

The chain carries TRBV19 and TRBJ1-1; possibly TRBD1 for D (5 bases). Germline V gene sequence: CDR1 LNHDA, CDR2 SQIVND (reference sequence). Deletions cut 7 bases from V and 5 bases from J, with 20 bases between. This CDR3 has 15 residues. The CDR3 loop is CASTEGGGESTEAFF. The CDR3, as DNA: TGTGCCAGTACCGAGGGCGGGGGAGAGAGTACTGAAGCTTTCTTT.

The CDR3 nucleotides read TGTGCCAGTAGTATGAGGTCAGCAACTTACAATGAGCAGTTCTTC. Protein product: CASSMRSATYNEQFF. The chain combines TRBV19 with TRBJ2-1; D is unclear. V lost 3 bases and J lost 4, with 13 bases in between. The CDR3 contains 15 residues. CDR1 is LNHDA and CDR2 is SQIVND in the germline V gene (reference sequence).

This chain connects TRBV18 to TRBJ1-6, with D possibly TRBD1 on 6 matching bases. Trimming stripped 2 bases from V and 5 bases from J, with 13 bases between. The germline CDR1 and CDR2 sequences are KGHSH and LQKENI. This CDR3 comprises 16 residues. Here the CDR3 DNA reads TGTGCCAGCTCACCAACGGACAGTCAGAATAATTCACCCCTCCACTTT. Its translation: CASSPTDSQNNSPLHF.

This clone came up once. The chain's CDR3 is CATSRRAGQGNQPQHF. The CDR3 DNA is TGTGCCACCAGCAGACGTGCCGGACAGGGCAATCAGCCCCAGCATTTT. This chain connects TRBV15 to TRBJ1-5, with 7 bases lining up with TRBD1. The germline V gene encodes CDR1 LNHNV and CDR2 YYDKDF (reference sequence). The V gene end was trimmed by 2 bases and the J gene end by 2 bases; junction bases not matched to a gene: 6. The CDR3 runs 16 residues.

V is TRBV4-1 and J is TRBJ2-6; TRBD1 matches at 7 bases. This CDR3 spans 16 amino acids. Germline CDR1 reads MGHRA; CDR2 reads YSYEKL. The ends lost 3 bases at V and 3 bases at J; junction bases unmatched: 5. The CDR3 spells CASSHLDRVGANVLTF. CDR3 nucleotides: TGCGCCAGCAGCCACCTCGACAGGGTTGGGGCCAACGTCCTGACTTTC.

This sequence joins TRBV28 and TRBJ1-6, with D possibly being TRBD1 (5 bases). The CDR3 runs to 13 residues. The V and J ends lost 6 bases and 11 bases respectively, with 14 bases between them. Per germline, CDR1 MDHEN and CDR2 SYDVKM. The CDR3 sequence: CASRPTQGPPLHF. The DNA for the CDR3 is TGTGCCAGCAGACCCACCCAGGGTCCACCCCTCCACTTT.